Listed below are T cell receptor beta chains from one sample, sequenced in a study of blood T cell repertoires in COVID-19. Method: immunoSEQ multiplex PCR; TCRdb's copy keeps in-frame clones and lacks some. The repertoire consists of 65,000 to 90,000 clones, with 86% occurring once and the leading ten covering roughly 8%. What was sequenced was peripheral blood. These receptors came from a man between 50 and 59 years old with active COVID-19. CDR3s include the opening cysteine and the closing phenylalanine or tryptophan. The order of the fields is D gene, J gene, V gene, clone size, CDR3 protein, CDR3 DNA. A D gene is named only where the DNA matches it firmly. Clone size is given for some rows only: seen once, a few or many times, or a class if the clone is expanded.

d_call: TRBD2; j_call: TRBJ2-1; v_call: TRBV20-1; clone_size: NA; cdr3_aa: CSASGTSESYNEQFF; cdr3_nt: TGCAGTGCTAGTGGGACTAGCGAAAGCTACAATGAGCAGTTCTTC
d_call: NA; j_call: TRBJ1-2; v_call: TRBV19; clone_size: NA; cdr3_aa: CASSIATGLGYGYTF; cdr3_nt: TGTGCCAGTAGTATCGCTACAGGGCTCGGCTATGGCTACACCTTC
d_call: NA; j_call: TRBJ2-7; v_call: TRBV6-5; clone_size: NA; cdr3_aa: CASSRGPEEGYEQYF; cdr3_nt: TGTGCCAGCAGTCGCGGGCCGGAGGAGGGCTACGAGCAGTACTTC
d_call: NA; j_call: TRBJ1-2; v_call: TRBV21-1; clone_size: NA; cdr3_aa: CASSKLGQNYGYTF; cdr3_nt: TGTGCCAGCAGCAAATTGGGACAGAACTATGGCTACACCTTC
d_call: NA; j_call: TRBJ1-6; v_call: TRBV28; clone_size: NA; cdr3_aa: CASTSSYNSPLHF; cdr3_nt: TGTGCCAGCACTAGCTCCTATAATTCACCCCTCCACTTT
d_call: TRBD1; j_call: TRBJ2-1; v_call: TRBV7-9; clone_size: few; cdr3_aa: CASSRTPGTGVNEQFF; cdr3_nt: TGTGCCAGCAGCCGGACGCCCGGGACAGGGGTTAATGAGCAGTTCTTC
d_call: TRBD1; j_call: TRBJ1-2; v_call: TRBV30; clone_size: NA; cdr3_aa: CAWIRRDRGGGYTF; cdr3_nt: TGTGCCTGGATCCGCCGGGACAGGGGCGGTGGCTACACCTTC
d_call: NA; j_call: TRBJ2-5; v_call: TRBV4-3; clone_size: once; cdr3_aa: CASSQERARPEPQYF; cdr3_nt: TGCGCCAGCAGCCAAGAGAGGGCCCGCCCGGAGCCCCAGTACTTC
d_call: TRBD2; j_call: TRBJ2-7; v_call: TRBV5-1; clone_size: NA; cdr3_aa: CASSSPSGGGTVYEQYF; cdr3_nt: TGCGCCAGCAGCTCCCCTAGCGGGGGGGGAACCGTCTACGAGCAGTACTTC
d_call: NA; j_call: TRBJ1-5; v_call: TRBV7-3; clone_size: NA; cdr3_aa: CASSLTGDGPQHF; cdr3_nt: TGTGCCAGCAGCTTAACAGGGGATGGGCCCCAGCATTTT
d_call: NA; j_call: TRBJ1-2; v_call: TRBV7-2; clone_size: few; cdr3_aa: CASSLAGGKVYGYTF; cdr3_nt: TGTGCCAGCAGCTTAGCGGGGGGGAAAGTTTATGGCTACACCTTC
d_call: NA; j_call: TRBJ1-4; v_call: TRBV6-2/TRBV6-3; clone_size: NA; cdr3_aa: CASSYRGTAAF; cdr3_nt: TGTGCCAGCAGTTACAGGGGGACGGCCGCGTTT
d_call: TRBD1; j_call: TRBJ1-2; v_call: TRBV7-6; clone_size: NA; cdr3_aa: CASSPLGGGNYGYTF; cdr3_nt: TGTGCCAGCAGCCCCTTAGGAGGGGGCAACTATGGCTACACCTTC
d_call: NA; j_call: TRBJ2-7; v_call: TRBV7-7; clone_size: NA; cdr3_aa: CASSPNQLSYEQYF; cdr3_nt: TGTGCTAGCAGCCCAAACCAGTTATCCTACGAGCAGTACTTC
d_call: NA; j_call: TRBJ2-2; v_call: TRBV5-1; clone_size: NA; cdr3_aa: CASSLVQGGTGELFF; cdr3_nt: TGCGCCAGCAGCTTGGTACAGGGCGGCACCGGGGAGCTGTTTTTT
d_call: NA; j_call: TRBJ1-4; v_call: TRBV15; clone_size: NA; cdr3_aa: CATSRGGRATNEKLFF; cdr3_nt: TGTGCCACCAGCAGAGGGGGGAGGGCTACTAATGAAAAACTGTTTTTT
d_call: NA; j_call: TRBJ1-6; v_call: TRBV14; clone_size: NA; cdr3_aa: CASSQEVAREDSPLHF; cdr3_nt: TGTGCCAGCAGCCAAGAAGTTGCCAGGGAGGATTCACCCCTCCACTTT
d_call: NA; j_call: TRBJ1-6; v_call: TRBV30; clone_size: NA; cdr3_aa: CAWSRAAGTLSRVPRSPLHF; cdr3_nt: TGTGCCTGGAGCCGGGCTGCCGGGACTCTAAGTCGGGTCCCCCGTTCACCCCTCCACTTT
d_call: NA; j_call: TRBJ2-2; v_call: TRBV12-3/TRBV12-4; clone_size: NA; cdr3_aa: CASSFVAGELFF; cdr3_nt: TGTGCCAGCAGTTTCGTCGCCGGGGAGCTGTTTTTT
d_call: TRBD1; j_call: TRBJ1-1; v_call: TRBV6-5; clone_size: NA; cdr3_aa: CATMGTGGPRTEAFF; cdr3_nt: TGTGCCACCATGGGGACAGGGGGCCCGAGGACTGAAGCTTTCTTT
d_call: NA; j_call: TRBJ1-1; v_call: TRBV4-2; clone_size: NA; cdr3_aa: CASSQASGTEAFF; cdr3_nt: TGTGCCAGCAGCCAAGCATCCGGCACTGAAGCTTTCTTT
d_call: TRBD1; j_call: TRBJ1-5; v_call: TRBV7-2; clone_size: once; cdr3_aa: CASSGTGGGPNQPQHF; cdr3_nt: TGTGCCAGCAGCGGCACAGGGGGCGGCCCCAATCAGCCCCAGCATTTT
d_call: TRBD1; j_call: TRBJ1-6; v_call: TRBV30; clone_size: few; cdr3_aa: CAWSVWGQGRSPLHF; cdr3_nt: TGTGCCTGGAGTGTATGGGGACAGGGGAGATCACCCCTCCACTTT
d_call: NA; j_call: TRBJ1-5; v_call: TRBV12-3/TRBV12-4; clone_size: once; cdr3_aa: CASSLGRDQPQHF; cdr3_nt: TGTGCCAGCAGTTTAGGCAGGGATCAGCCCCAGCATTTT
d_call: NA; j_call: TRBJ1-5; v_call: TRBV27; clone_size: NA; cdr3_aa: CASSGRGVAGQPQHF; cdr3_nt: TGTGCCAGCAGTGGTCGGGGGGTGGCGGGCCAGCCCCAGCATTTT
d_call: NA; j_call: TRBJ1-3; v_call: TRBV9; clone_size: NA; cdr3_aa: CASAESTISGNTIYF; cdr3_nt: TGTGCCAGCGCGGAATCAACGATCTCTGGAAACACCATATATTTT
d_call: NA; j_call: TRBJ2-2; v_call: TRBV29-1; clone_size: NA; cdr3_aa: CSVAVSLSGELFF; cdr3_nt: TGCAGCGTTGCGGTTTCCCTTTCCGGGGAGCTGTTTTTT
d_call: TRBD1; j_call: TRBJ2-7; v_call: TRBV12-5; clone_size: NA; cdr3_aa: CASGSTDFHRGYF; cdr3_nt: TGTGCTAGTGGCTCCACGGACTTTCACAGGGGGTACTTC
d_call: NA; j_call: TRBJ1-4; v_call: TRBV4-1; clone_size: NA; cdr3_aa: CASSQEQGRTNEKLFF; cdr3_nt: TGCGCCAGCAGCCAAGAGCAGGGTAGAACTAATGAAAAACTGTTTTTT
d_call: TRBD1; j_call: TRBJ1-1; v_call: TRBV29-1; clone_size: few; cdr3_aa: CSGGTGGSYTEAFF; cdr3_nt: TGCAGCGGTGGGACAGGGGGCTCGTACACTGAAGCTTTCTTT
d_call: NA; j_call: TRBJ2-2; v_call: TRBV4-3; clone_size: NA; cdr3_aa: CASSQQSGLSTGELFF; cdr3_nt: TGCGCCAGCAGCCAACAGAGCGGACTAAGCACCGGGGAGCTGTTTTTT
d_call: NA; j_call: TRBJ2-7; v_call: TRBV15; clone_size: NA; cdr3_aa: CATSRQGSYEQYF; cdr3_nt: TGTGCCACCAGCAGACAGGGCTCCTACGAGCAGTACTTC
d_call: NA; j_call: TRBJ1-1; v_call: TRBV7-2; clone_size: once; cdr3_aa: CASSLLATEAFF; cdr3_nt: TGTGCCAGCAGCTTACTGGCCACTGAAGCTTTCTTT
d_call: NA; j_call: TRBJ2-1; v_call: TRBV11-2; clone_size: NA; cdr3_aa: CASSYSPSEQFF; cdr3_nt: TGTGCCAGCAGCTACAGTCCCAGTGAGCAGTTCTTC
d_call: NA; j_call: TRBJ1-1; v_call: TRBV25-1; clone_size: NA; cdr3_aa: CASSEFSGGGATTEAFF; cdr3_nt: TGTGCCAGCAGTGAATTCTCCGGGGGAGGGGCGACCACTGAAGCTTTCTTT
d_call: TRBD1; j_call: TRBJ2-7; v_call: TRBV3-1/TRBV3-2; clone_size: once; cdr3_aa: CASSPGQETYEQYF; cdr3_nt: TGTGCCAGCAGCCCCGGACAGGAGACCTACGAGCAGTACTTC
d_call: NA; j_call: TRBJ2-1; v_call: TRBV6-2/TRBV6-3; clone_size: once; cdr3_aa: CASSYAAERPYNEQFF; cdr3_nt: TGTGCCAGCAGTTACGCGGCGGAACGTCCCTACAATGAGCAGTTCTTC
d_call: TRBD1; j_call: TRBJ2-7; v_call: TRBV5-1; clone_size: NA; cdr3_aa: CASSLSQGAQKEQYF; cdr3_nt: TGCGCCAGCAGCTTGTCGCAGGGGGCCCAGAAAGAGCAGTACTTC
d_call: NA; j_call: TRBJ2-3; v_call: TRBV7-2; clone_size: NA; cdr3_aa: CASSLDRPSTDTQYF; cdr3_nt: TGTGCCAGCAGCCTAGACAGACCTAGCACAGATACGCAGTATTTT
d_call: NA; j_call: TRBJ2-7; v_call: TRBV2; clone_size: NA; cdr3_aa: CASSQGSSYEQYF; cdr3_nt: TGTGCCAGCAGTCAGGGGAGCTCCTACGAGCAGTACTTC
d_call: TRBD2; j_call: TRBJ2-7; v_call: TRBV4-2; clone_size: NA; cdr3_aa: CASSQDQTSGSYEQYF; cdr3_nt: TGTGCCAGCAGCCAAGATCAAACTAGCGGCTCCTACGAGCAGTACTTC
d_call: TRBD1; j_call: TRBJ1-6; v_call: TRBV13; clone_size: NA; cdr3_aa: CASSSGLRQGVNSPLHF; cdr3_nt: TGTGCCAGCAGCTCGGGATTACGACAGGGGGTGAATTCACCCCTCCACTTT
d_call: NA; j_call: TRBJ1-2; v_call: TRBV6-5; clone_size: NA; cdr3_aa: CASSPREGIGGYTF; cdr3_nt: TGTGCCAGCAGTCCCCGGGAGGGGATAGGGGGCTACACCTTC
d_call: NA; j_call: TRBJ1-3; v_call: TRBV10-3; clone_size: NA; cdr3_aa: CAIRQSSGNTIYF; cdr3_nt: TGTGCCATCAGACAGAGCTCTGGAAACACCATATATTTT
d_call: TRBD2; j_call: TRBJ2-3; v_call: TRBV6-2/TRBV6-3; clone_size: NA; cdr3_aa: CASSSSGRVNTQYF; cdr3_nt: TGTGCCAGCAGTTCAAGCGGGAGAGTGAATACGCAGTATTTT
d_call: TRBD1; j_call: TRBJ1-2; v_call: TRBV5-6; clone_size: NA; cdr3_aa: CASSFMGTGGFLHGYTF; cdr3_nt: TGTGCCAGCAGCTTTATGGGGACAGGGGGGTTTTTACATGGCTACACCTTC
d_call: TRBD1; j_call: TRBJ1-2; v_call: TRBV5-4; clone_size: few; cdr3_aa: CASTQGGLGYTF; cdr3_nt: TGTGCCAGCACCCAAGGGGGCCTCGGCTACACCTTC
d_call: TRBD1; j_call: TRBJ2-5; v_call: TRBV10-3; clone_size: NA; cdr3_aa: CAISDGDSETQYF; cdr3_nt: TGTGCCATCAGTGACGGGGACAGTGAGACCCAGTACTTC
d_call: TRBD1; j_call: TRBJ1-5; v_call: TRBV27; clone_size: NA; cdr3_aa: CASSIQGAGQPQHF; cdr3_nt: TGTGCCAGCAGTATACAGGGGGCAGGTCAGCCCCAGCATTTT